Listed below are T cell receptor beta chains from one sample, sequenced in a study of T-cell reconstitution after alpha-beta-depleted transplantation in children. MiXCR, applied by TCRdb to the PCR reads, yields one record per CDR3 protein. The data contain some 200,000 distinct CDR3 sequences, around 6.8% of them singletons. The sequencing here drew on PBMCs from the stem cell graft donor, taken from the stem cell graft. The origin of the receptors is a human donor who donated a stem cell graft to a child with Wiskott-Aldrich syndrome. Both conserved end residues are part of each CDR3. The D gene is left open where the match is weak. Clone size is given for some rows only: seen once, a few or many times, or a class if the clone is expanded.

D	V	size	J	CDR3	DNA
-	TRBV5-5	-	TRBJ2-6	CASSLRRSGANVLTF	TGTGCCAGCAGCTTGCGCCGCTCTGGGGCCAACGTCCTGACTTTC
-	TRBV4-3	many	TRBJ1-3	CASSHSGTSSGNTIYF	TGCGCCAGCAGCCACTCAGGGACCTCCTCTGGAAACACCATATATTTT
TRBD2	TRBV7-8	many	TRBJ2-1	CASSLTSGNTYNEQFF	TGTGCCAGCAGCTTAACTAGCGGGAATACCTACAATGAGCAGTTCTTC
TRBD1	TRBV5-1	many	TRBJ1-1	CASSSRQGARTEAFF	TGCGCCAGCAGCTCCAGACAGGGGGCGAGGACTGAAGCTTTCTTT
-	TRBV5-1	many	TRBJ2-1	CASSLDFGDSSYNEQFF	TGCGCCAGCAGCTTGGATTTTGGAGACTCTTCCTACAATGAGCAGTTCTTC
-	TRBV4-2	few	TRBJ2-1	CASSSDGGKNEQFF	TGTGCCAGCAGCTCGGACGGTGGGAAGAATGAGCAGTTCTTC
TRBD2	TRBV3-1	few	TRBJ2-4	CASSQVAGGRSLAKNIQYF	TGTGCCAGCAGCCAAGTTGCGGGGGGGCGATCCCTAGCCAAAAACATTCAGTACTTC
TRBD2	TRBV11-1	many	TRBJ2-2	CASSFLGTSGLSYTGELFF	TGTGCCAGCAGCTTCCTTGGGACTAGCGGACTATCTTACACCGGGGAGCTGTTTTTT
-	TRBV12-3/TRBV12-4	many	TRBJ2-5	CATRRLGKETQYF	TGTGCTACGAGGCGGCTGGGGAAAGAGACCCAGTACTTC
-	TRBV6-2/TRBV6-3	few	TRBJ2-2	CASSLTGTGAGELFF	TGTGCCAGCAGCCTCACAGGGACCGGAGCCGGGGAGCTGTTTTTT
-	TRBV7-9	many	TRBJ1-4	CASSLATGNEKLFF	TGTGCCAGCAGCTTAGCGACGGGAAATGAAAAACTGTTTTTT
-	TRBV5-1	-	TRBJ1-6	CASSPDGKTGSPLHF	TGCGCCAGCAGCCCCGATGGTAAAACCGGGTCACCCCTCCACTTT
TRBD1	TRBV5-1	many	TRBJ2-1	CASSLEDRGGYGNEQFF	TGCGCCAGCAGCTTGGAAGACAGGGGGGGCTACGGGAATGAGCAGTTCTTC
-	TRBV10-2	few	TRBJ2-5	CASSESTEETQYF	TGCGCCAGCAGTGAATCTACAGAAGAGACCCAGTACTTC
TRBD2	TRBV2	-	TRBJ2-3	CTSSLKRGRFGGRDTQYF	TGTACCAGCAGTTTAAAGAGAGGGAGGTTCGGGGGGAGAGATACGCAGTATTTT
TRBD1	TRBV7-2	many	TRBJ1-1	CASSWDREVTEAFF	TGTGCCAGCAGCTGGGACAGGGAGGTCACTGAAGCTTTCTTT
-	TRBV29-1	many	TRBJ2-2	CSVEAGEHGELFF	TGCAGCGTTGAAGCGGGCGAACACGGGGAGCTGTTTTTT
-	TRBV19	-	TRBJ1-1	CASSIPDGLPFF	TGTGCCAGTAGTATACCTGACGGTTTACCTTTCTTT
-	TRBV29-1	many	TRBJ1-1	CSHSTASVLNTEAFF	TGCAGCCATTCGACAGCCTCTGTTTTGAACACTGAAGCTTTCTTT
-	TRBV10-2	-	TRBJ2-7	CASTGMGAPIYEQYF	TGCGCCAGCACCGGAATGGGGGCCCCCATTTACGAGCAGTACTTC
TRBD1	TRBV4-2	many	TRBJ1-6	CASNPFLDRADNSPLHF	TGTGCCAGCAACCCGTTCCTTGACAGGGCTGACAATTCACCCCTCCACTTT
-	TRBV14	many	TRBJ1-1	CASSLNLGRMNTEAFF	TGTGCCAGCAGCCTTAACCTGGGACGGATGAACACTGAAGCTTTCTTT
-	TRBV29-1	many	TRBJ2-1	CSGRVEAVEQFF	TGCAGCGGGAGGGTAGAGGCCGTTGAGCAGTTCTTC
TRBD1	TRBV25-1	-	TRBJ1-4	CASSEPGTGGKRLFF	TGTGCCAGCAGTGAACCCGGGACAGGGGGCAAGAGACTGTTTTTT
TRBD2	TRBV20-1	many	TRBJ2-1	CSARASSGNKYNEQFF	TGCAGTGCTAGAGCCTCTAGCGGGAATAAATACAATGAGCAGTTCTTC
-	TRBV5-1	many	TRBJ1-1	CASRQELNTEAFF	TGCGCCAGCCGTCAGGAATTGAACACTGAAGCTTTCTTT
TRBD2	TRBV5-5	many	TRBJ2-1	CASSLVPGLAGEDEQFF	TGTGCCAGCAGCTTGGTCCCGGGACTAGCGGGAGAGGATGAGCAGTTCTTC
-	TRBV12-3/TRBV12-4	-	TRBJ2-7	CASSYGLVYEQYF	TGTGCCAGCAGTTATGGCCTAGTCTACGAGCAGTACTTC
TRBD2	TRBV7-2	many	TRBJ2-3	CASSLALAGVVFTDTQYF	TGTGCCAGCAGCTTAGCACTAGCGGGAGTTGTTTTCACAGATACGCAGTATTTT
-	TRBV13	few	TRBJ1-5	CASSLGVYRGNQPQHF	TGTGCCAGCAGCTTAGGAGTATACAGGGGCAATCAGCCCCAGCATTTT
TRBD1	TRBV9	many	TRBJ2-5	CASSGGQGAQETQYF	TGTGCCAGCAGCGGAGGACAGGGGGCACAAGAGACCCAGTACTTC
TRBD1	TRBV5-5	-	TRBJ2-4	CASSLTGAGNIQYF	TGTGCCAGCAGCTTGACAGGGGCCGGAAACATTCAGTACTTC
-	TRBV5-1	few	TRBJ2-3	CASSFLFTDTQYF	TGCGCCAGCAGCTTTCTCTTCACAGATACGCAGTATTTT
-	TRBV11-2	many	TRBJ2-7	CASSLGVAKGYEQYF	TGTGCCAGCAGCCTGGGAGTGGCAAAAGGCTACGAGCAGTACTTC
-	TRBV2	-	TRBJ2-1	CASSTSSGEQFF	TGTGCCAGCAGTACTAGTAGCGGTGAGCAGTTCTTC
-	TRBV3-1	many	TRBJ2-3	CASSQARGDAQYF	TGTGCCAGCAGCCAAGCGCGGGGCGATGCGCAGTATTTT
TRBD1	TRBV24-1	many	TRBJ2-7	CATSESTGGRYEQYF	TGTGCCACCAGTGAGTCGACAGGGGGCCGATACGAGCAGTACTTC
-	TRBV6-2/TRBV6-3	many	TRBJ2-7	CASSSVGPYEQYF	TGTGCCAGCAGCTCCGTGGGGCCCTACGAGCAGTACTTC
TRBD1	TRBV5-1	many	TRBJ2-3	CASSFGQGGGTDTQYF	TGCGCCAGCAGCTTTGGACAGGGGGGTGGTACAGATACGCAGTATTTT
-	TRBV5-1	many	TRBJ2-2	CASSQMTGNTGELFF	TGCGCCAGCAGTCAGATGACAGGGAACACCGGGGAGCTGTTTTTT
-	TRBV6-5	many	TRBJ2-1	CASSYSRVSSYNEQFF	TGTGCCAGCAGTTACTCAAGAGTGAGCTCCTACAATGAGCAGTTCTTC
TRBD2	TRBV10-3	many	TRBJ2-5	CAISASGSGRETQYF	TGTGCCATCAGCGCCAGCGGGAGCGGTAGAGAGACCCAGTACTTC
-	TRBV6-5	many	TRBJ1-2	CASRHSGGYTF	TGTGCCAGCAGACATTCAGGTGGCTACACCTTC
-	TRBV4-1	many	TRBJ2-7	CASSQDENGYEQYF	TGCGCCAGCAGCCAAGATGAGAACGGCTACGAGCAGTACTTC
TRBD2	TRBV19	few	TRBJ2-1	CASTPRTSGVYNEQFF	TGTGCCAGTACCCCGAGGACTAGCGGGGTGTACAATGAGCAGTTCTTC
-	TRBV28	-	TRBJ1-1	CASWVPRDSAFF	TGTGCCAGCTGGGTCCCCAGGGACTCAGCTTTCTTT
TRBD2	TRBV12-3/TRBV12-4	many	TRBJ2-7	CASSLPREGIDYEQYF	TGTGCCAGCAGCCTACCCCGGGAGGGGATCGACTACGAGCAGTACTTC
-	TRBV11-3	-	TRBJ2-1	CASSLRWRDGAYNEQFF	TGTGCCAGCAGCTTAAGGTGGCGGGACGGGGCCTACAATGAGCAGTTCTTC
-	TRBV7-2	many	TRBJ1-6	CASSLGAYNSPLHF	TGTGCCAGCAGCTTAGGGGCCTATAATTCACCCCTCCACTTT
-	TRBV15	many	TRBJ1-2	CATSRRGTQANYGYTF	TGTGCCACCAGCAGACGAGGGACACAAGCTAACTATGGCTACACCTTC
-	TRBV15	many	TRBJ1-2	CATSRDQQGRYGYTF	TGTGCCACCAGCAGAGATCAGCAGGGGAGGTACGGCTACACCTTC
-	TRBV28	-	TRBJ1-3	CASSFGGVYFRNTIYF	TGTGCCAGCAGTTTTGGAGGGGTCTATTTTCGAAACACCATATATTTT
-	TRBV6-2/TRBV6-3	-	TRBJ1-5	CASSYYLDGRQPQHF	TGTGCCAGCAGTTACTATCTCGACGGGAGGCAGCCCCAGCATTTT
-	TRBV20-1	many	TRBJ2-5	CSAPWRETQYF	TGCAGTGCTCCTTGGCGGGAGACCCAGTACTTC
-	TRBV10-2	many	TRBJ2-1	CASSVPGREQFF	TGCGCCAGCAGTGTCCCGGGGCGTGAGCAGTTCTTC
-	TRBV3-1	-	TRBJ2-5	CASSGATQYF	TGTGCCAGCAGCGGGGCGACCCAGTACTTC
TRBD1	TRBV12-3/TRBV12-4	many	TRBJ1-1	CASSRRQGARMNTEAFF	TGTGCCAGCAGCAGAAGACAGGGGGCCAGGATGAACACTGAAGCTTTCTTT
-	TRBV20-1	many	TRBJ2-1	CSARPGPLGEQFF	TGCAGTGCTAGACCGGGACCGCTGGGAGAGCAGTTCTTC
-	TRBV4-2	-	TRBJ1-5	CASSQDSGLGREQPQHF	TGTGCCAGCAGCCAAGATAGTGGTCTAGGGCGTGAGCAGCCCCAGCATTTT
-	TRBV12-3/TRBV12-4	many	TRBJ2-4	CASSLIEGDIQYF	TGTGCCAGCAGTTTGATCGAAGGTGACATTCAGTACTTC